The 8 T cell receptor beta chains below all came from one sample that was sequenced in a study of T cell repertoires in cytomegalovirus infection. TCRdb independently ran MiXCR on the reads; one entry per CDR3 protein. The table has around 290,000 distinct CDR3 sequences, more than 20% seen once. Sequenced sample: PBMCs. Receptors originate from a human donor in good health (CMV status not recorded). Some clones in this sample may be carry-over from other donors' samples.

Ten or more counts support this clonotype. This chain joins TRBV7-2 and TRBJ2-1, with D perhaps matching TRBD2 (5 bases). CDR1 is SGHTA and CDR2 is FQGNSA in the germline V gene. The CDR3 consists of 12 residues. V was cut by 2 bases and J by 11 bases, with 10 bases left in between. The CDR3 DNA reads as TGTGCCAGCAGCTTAATAGCGCGGAAGCAGTTCTTC. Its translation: CASSLIARKQFF.

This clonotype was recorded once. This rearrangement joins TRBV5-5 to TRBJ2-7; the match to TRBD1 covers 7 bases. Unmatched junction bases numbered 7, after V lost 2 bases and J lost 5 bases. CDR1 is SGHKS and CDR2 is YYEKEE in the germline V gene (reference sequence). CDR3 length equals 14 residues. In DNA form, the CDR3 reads TGTGCCAGCAGCTTATTAGGGGGCAGCGACGAGCAGTACTTC. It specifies CASSLLGGSDEQYF.

Here the CDR3 DNA reads TGTGCCAGCAGTGACATGGGACTAGCGGGGAATACTAACACCGGGGAGCTGTTTTTT. Translation: CASSDMGLAGNTNTGELFF. This chain connects TRBV2 to TRBJ2-2, with 13 bases matching TRBD2. V gave up 3 bases and J gave up 2 bases; unmatched junction bases: 9. Germline V gene lookup returns CDR1 SNHLY and CDR2 FYNNEI. The CDR3 runs to 19 residues.

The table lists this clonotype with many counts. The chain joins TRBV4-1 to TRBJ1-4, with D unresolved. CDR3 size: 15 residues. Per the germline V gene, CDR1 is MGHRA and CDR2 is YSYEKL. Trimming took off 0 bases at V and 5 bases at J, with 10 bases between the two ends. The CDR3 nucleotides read TGCGCCAGCAGCCAAGAAGGTAGCGGGAATGAAAAACTGTTTTTT. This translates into CASSQEGSGNEKLFF.

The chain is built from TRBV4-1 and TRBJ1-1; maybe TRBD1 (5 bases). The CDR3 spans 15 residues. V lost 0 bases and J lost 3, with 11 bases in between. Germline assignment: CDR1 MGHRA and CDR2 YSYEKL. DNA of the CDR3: TGCGCCAGCAGCCAAGATTGGGGGGAGTACACTGAAGCTTTCTTT. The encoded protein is CASSQDWGEYTEAFF.

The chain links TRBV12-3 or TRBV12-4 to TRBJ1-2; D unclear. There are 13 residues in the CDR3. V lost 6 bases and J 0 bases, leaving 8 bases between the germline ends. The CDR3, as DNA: TGTGCCAGCAGCCAACCTACTAACTATGGCTACACCTTC. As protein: CASSQPTNYGYTF.

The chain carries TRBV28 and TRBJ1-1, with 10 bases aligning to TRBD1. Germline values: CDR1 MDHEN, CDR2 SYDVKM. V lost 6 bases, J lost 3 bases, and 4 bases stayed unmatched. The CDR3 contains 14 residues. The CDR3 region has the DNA TGTGCCAGCAGGATGACAGGGGGCTACACTGAAGCTTTCTTT. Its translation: CASRMTGGYTEAFF.

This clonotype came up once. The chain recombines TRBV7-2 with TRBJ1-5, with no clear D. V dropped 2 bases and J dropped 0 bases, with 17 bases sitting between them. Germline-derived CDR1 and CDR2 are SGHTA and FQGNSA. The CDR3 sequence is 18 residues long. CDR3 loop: CASSLRVTRPNSNQPQHF. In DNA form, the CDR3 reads TGTGCCAGCAGCTTAAGGGTTACCCGACCGAATAGCAATCAGCCCCAGCATTTT.